The 19 T cell receptor beta chains reported below all come from one sample, sequenced in a study of T cells after somatic rescue of genetic block. Produced via immunoSEQ multiplex PCR; TCRdb's table is partial and in-frame only. The sample lists roughly 65,000 clones, 80% to 95% occurring once. Sequenced material: peripheral blood mononuclear cells (PBMCs). These receptors all come from a man aged 35-49 years.

The chain links TRBV28 to TRBJ2-1, with D possibly matching TRBD2 (6 bases). CDR3 length equals 16 residues. Germline V gene lookup returns CDR1 MDHEN and CDR2 SYDVKM. V was pared by 7 bases and J by 7 bases, with 23 bases between. DNA of the CDR3: TGTGCCAGCAACCCTAGCTGGCTAGCGAGGAGGAATGAGCAGTTCTTC. It encodes CASNPSWLARRNEQFF.

The V and J genes are TRBV29-1 and TRBJ2-3, with D possibly matching TRBD1 (5 bases). Looked up from germline, CDR1 is SQVTM and CDR2 is ANQGSEA. Trimming shortened V by 4 bases and J by 1 base, and 9 bases separated the two germline ends. The CDR3 sequence is 13 residues long. The CDR3 loop is CSVVRQRTDTQYF. CDR3 sequence (DNA): TGCAGCGTTGTTCGACAGCGCACAGATACGCAGTATTTT.

The CDR3 DNA follows: TGTGCCAGCAGCCAGGAGACAGGGCGTAATGAAAAACTGTTTTTT. Translated, it gives CASSQETGRNEKLFF. J is TRBJ1-4 and V is TRBV4-2, with TRBD1 matching over 7 bases. Germline assignment: CDR1 LGHNA and CDR2 YNFKEQ. CDR3 size: 15 residues. The trim removed 3 bases at V and 4 bases at J, leaving 5 bases unmatched.

The chain carries TRBV4-1 and TRBJ2-7; the D gene is possibly TRBD2 (6 bases). This CDR3 is built from 15 residues. Germline assignment: CDR1 MGHRA and CDR2 YSYEKL. V was clipped by 4 bases and J by 1 base, with 14 bases between them. Here the CDR3 DNA reads TGCGCCAGCAGCCCCGGGAGCCGCGGGTCCTACGAGCAGTACTTC. Amino acid sequence: CASSPGSRGSYEQYF.

V is TRBV7-9 and J is TRBJ2-7, with a possible D match to TRBD1 (5 bases). Germline CDR1 and CDR2: SEHNR and FQNEAQ (reference sequence). Trimming cost V 5 bases and J 2 bases, with 13 bases left between them. This CDR3 has 14 amino acids. Written as DNA, the CDR3 is TGTGCCAGCAGCAGTACAGGTTTGGCCTACGAGCAGTACTTC. This sequence encodes CASSSTGLAYEQYF.

The chain recombines TRBV5-8 with TRBJ1-6, with D unclear. CDR1 is SGHTS, CDR2 YDEGEE, per germline. This CDR3 is 13 amino acids long. Trimming removed 1 base from V and 9 bases from J, with 8 bases in between. The CDR3 DNA sequence: TGTGCCAGCAGCTTGAGCAGGACTTCACCCCTCCACTTT. As protein: CASSLSRTSPLHF.

The chain links TRBV6-5 to TRBJ2-1; D remains unclear. Deletions cut 3 bases from V and 6 bases from J, with 9 bases between. CDR3 length equals 13 residues. Germline V gene data show CDR1 as MNHEY and CDR2 as SVGAGI. CDR3 loop: CASSYGRVNEQFF. Written as DNA, the CDR3 is TGTGCCAGCAGTTATGGCCGAGTCAATGAGCAGTTCTTC.

The chain uses TRBV28 and TRBJ1-5; D may be TRBD1 (5 bases). Trimming cost V 4 bases and J 9 bases, with 25 bases left between them. There are 17 residues in the CDR3. Germline CDR1 reads MDHEN; CDR2 reads SYDVKM. The CDR3 bases are TGTGCCAGCAGTTCCCCGGGGAACGGTCTATCAGGGCGGCCCCAGCATTTT. Translating it yields CASSSPGNGLSGRPQHF.

The DNA for the CDR3 is TGTGCCAGCAGCTTAGCCCGGACAACTTCACATGGCTACACCTTC. Protein product: CASSLARTTSHGYTF. V gene TRBV7-2 combines with J gene TRBJ1-2, with D possibly TRBD1 on 5 matching bases. The ends were cut back, 0 bases at V and 6 bases at J, with 14 bases in the middle. The CDR3 is 15 residues long. CDR1 SGHTA and CDR2 FQGNSA come from the germline V gene.

The chain employs TRBV18 and TRBJ2-7, with a possible D match to TRBD1 (6 bases). The V gene's germline CDR1 is KGHSH and CDR2 LQKENI. Trimming took off 4 bases at V and 12 bases at J, with 25 bases between the two ends. CDR3 length: 15 residues. The DNA of the CDR3 is TGTGCCAGCTCACTATCCCGGACAGAGGATAAGGTTGGGTACTTC. Amino acid sequence: CASSLSRTEDKVGYF.

The V call is TRBV2, the J call TRBJ1-2; TRBD1 is a possible D gene (5 bases). The germline V gene encodes CDR1 SNHLY and CDR2 FYNNEI. The CDR3 covers 13 residues. V was cut by 4 bases and J by 8 bases, with 14 bases left in between. The DNA for the CDR3 is TGTGCCAGCAGTGGAGAAGGGGTAGGAGGCTACACCTTC. It is translated as CASSGEGVGGYTF.

This chain connects TRBV5-5 to TRBJ1-5; D is unclear. Germline V CDR1 and CDR2: SGHKS, YYEKEE (reference sequence). The V and J ends lost 0 bases and 0 bases respectively, with 7 bases between them. This CDR3 has 15 amino acids. The CDR3 coding sequence is TGTGCCAGCAGCTTGGGCCCGAATAGCAATCAGCCCCAGCATTTT. Protein product: CASSLGPNSNQPQHF.

This rearrangement joins TRBV27 to TRBJ2-3, with D tentatively TRBD2 (5 bases). Trimming shortened V by 4 bases and J by 2 bases, and 13 bases separated the two germline ends. Germline V gene lookup returns CDR1 MNHEY and CDR2 SMNVEV (reference sequence). This CDR3 has 15 amino acids. CDR3 DNA sequence: TGTGCCAGCAGTTCGCGGACTCGCTACACAGATACGCAGTATTTT. It translates to CASSSRTRYTDTQYF.

This sequence joins TRBV7-2 and TRBJ1-5; TRBD1 might be the D (6 bases). This CDR3 comprises 15 residues. CDR1 and CDR2 (germline): SGHTA, FQGNSA. Trimming left V 2 bases short and J 6 bases short, with 14 bases between. The DNA for the CDR3 is TGTGCCAGCAGCTTACGTCGGACAGAAGGTCAGCCCCAGCATTTT. Translating it yields CASSLRRTEGQPQHF.

The chain employs TRBV2 and TRBJ2-3; 7 bases match TRBD2. The CDR3 sequence is 15 residues long. V shed 4 bases and J 1 base; nucleotides not matched to a gene: 5. In germline, CDR1 is SNHLY, CDR2 FYNNEI. This chain's CDR3 is CASSGRLAGTDTQYF. CDR3 nucleotides: TGTGCCAGCAGTGGGAGACTAGCTGGCACAGATACGCAGTATTTT.

V is TRBV2 and J is TRBJ2-7; 8 bases are a match to TRBD1. Germline V lookup: CDR1 SNHLY, CDR2 FYNNEI. J lost 7 bases, V lost 1 base, and 6 bases had no gene match. This CDR3 has 14 residues. The CDR3 nucleotides are TGTGCCAGCAGTGAAGGTTACAGGGGGGAAGAGCAGTACTTC. Its translation is CASSEGYRGEEQYF.

This clone is a singleton in its sample. The chain recombines TRBV4-2 with TRBJ2-5, with TRBD1 matching 8 bases. The trim removed 4 bases at V and 2 bases at J, leaving 6 bases unmatched. Germline assignment: CDR1 LGHNA and CDR2 YNFKEQ. The CDR3 contains 15 residues. The CDR3 region is CASSPRGDRQETQYF. CDR3 sequence (DNA): TGTGCCAGCAGCCCGAGAGGGGACAGGCAAGAGACCCAGTACTTC.

This clone was seen once. The chain recombines TRBV6-5 with TRBJ1-6; D is uncertain. The V gene's germline CDR1 is MNHEY and CDR2 SVGAGI. The CDR3 sequence is 15 residues long. Trimming removed 2 bases from V and 13 bases from J, with 18 bases in between. CDR3 loop: CASSYNHLEGQPLHF. CDR3 coding DNA: TGTGCCAGCAGTTACAATCATCTCGAAGGTCAGCCCCTCCACTTT.

V gene TRBV6-1 combines with J gene TRBJ1-1; D remains unclear. Germline V gene data show CDR1 as MNHNS and CDR2 as SASEGT. Trimming left V 2 bases short and J 0 bases short, with 10 bases between. The CDR3 spans 15 residues. In DNA, the CDR3 is TGTGCCAGCAGTGAAATGATACAGATGAACACTGAAGCTTTCTTT. Translated, it gives CASSEMIQMNTEAFF.